Below are 14 T cell receptor beta chains sequenced from a single sample in a study of shared clonotypes between healthy human individuals. The data were produced by immunoSEQ multiplex PCR, yet TCRdb's version contains in-frame clones alone and is incomplete. The sample yields about 670,000 clones, 60% to 80% seen once. Sequencing was performed on memory CD4+ T cells sorted from blood. Subset of the sample: CD45RA-negative fraction. The receptor source for this set is a woman in her twenties or thirties in good health.

The chain carries TRBV7-2 and TRBJ2-3, with D unclear. The CDR3 contains 13 residues. Germline V gene data show CDR1 as SGHTA and CDR2 as FQGNSA. Trimming pared 5 bases from V and 6 bases from J, leaving 12 bases between. CDR3 in amino acids: CASSQNRVDTQYF. CDR3 in DNA: TGTGCCAGCAGCCAGAACCGAGTGGATACGCAGTATTTT. Full variable domain (missing parts from reference TRBV7-2 and TRBJ2-3): GAGVSQSPSNKVTEKGKDVELRCDPISGHTALYWYRQSLGQGLEFLIYFQGNSAPDKSGLPSDRFSAERTGGSVSTLTIQRTQQEDSAVYLCASSQNRVDTQYFGPGTRLTVL.

V gene TRBV28 combines with J gene TRBJ2-1, with 9 bases aligning to TRBD2. This CDR3 spans 16 amino acids. V was clipped by 2 bases and J by 4 bases; unmatched bases: 6. CDR1 is MDHEN, CDR2 SYDVKM, per germline. The CDR3 loop is CASSLEKTSGYNEQFF. Here the CDR3 DNA reads TGTGCCAGCAGTTTAGAGAAAACTAGCGGGTACAATGAGCAGTTCTTC.

This CDR3 is CASSLISGSYNEQFF. Here the CDR3 DNA reads TGCGCCAGCAGCTTGATAAGCGGCTCCTACAATGAGCAGTTCTTC. V usage is TRBV5-1 and J usage is TRBJ2-1; perhaps TRBD2 as D (5 bases). In germline, CDR1 is SGHRS, CDR2 YFSETQ. V was cut by 1 base and J by 0 bases, with 8 bases left in between. CDR3 length: 15 amino acids.

This clone was counted between two and nine times. This chain joins TRBV7-6 and TRBJ1-2; no reliable D call. CDR3 length: 12 residues. Looked up from germline, CDR1 is SGHVS and CDR2 is FNYEAQ. The V end lost 2 bases, the J end lost 10 bases, and 11 bases lay between the germline ends. Here the CDR3 DNA reads TGTGCCAGCAGCTTAATACAACCGTACTACACCTTC. Translation: CASSLIQPYYTF.

The gene calls are TRBV7-7 and TRBJ2-1, with D perhaps matching TRBD1 (5 bases). The germline V gene has CDR1 SSHAT and CDR2 FNYEAQ (reference sequence). V was shortened by 3 bases and J by 5 bases, with 17 bases between the two germline ends. This CDR3 is 16 amino acids long. As DNA, the CDR3 is TGTGCCAGCAGCTTTAGTGACAGTTATCGACACAATGAGCAGTTCTTC. Translating it yields CASSFSDSYRHNEQFF.

The chain combines TRBV28 with TRBJ1-2, with D unresolved. Germline V CDR1 and CDR2: MDHEN, SYDVKM. This CDR3 is 13 amino acids long. Between the trimmed V and J ends, which lost 6 bases and 4 bases, there was a span of 12 bases. The CDR3, as DNA: TGTGCCAGCAGCGCCTCACGGATCTATGGCTACACCTTC. Protein: CASSASRIYGYTF.

This chain links TRBV6-1 with TRBJ2-7; TRBD2 is a possible D gene (5 bases). The CDR3 is made up of 14 amino acids. Germline V lookup: CDR1 MNHNS, CDR2 SASEGT. Trimming removed 6 bases at V and 4 bases at J, with 16 bases between. CDR3 in DNA: TGTGCCAGCAGCTTAGTCGGGGAACTTTACGAGCAGTACTTC. Protein sequence: CASSLVGELYEQYF.

The chain employs TRBV7-9 and TRBJ2-7; D gene unclear. CDR3 size: 19 residues. V was cut by 1 base and J by 7 bases, with 29 bases left in between. Germline V gives CDR1 SEHNR, CDR2 FQNEAQ (reference sequence). The CDR3 protein is CASSLGFMIPPPRQEEQYF. The CDR3 region has the DNA TGTGCCAGCAGCTTAGGTTTTATGATTCCCCCACCCAGGCAGGAGGAGCAGTACTTC.

The genes are TRBV11-2 and TRBJ2-3, with a weak D call TRBD2 (5 bases). The germline V gene encodes CDR1 SGHAT and CDR2 FQNNGV. The CDR3 is 14 amino acids. Trimming pared 4 bases from V and 0 bases from J, leaving 8 bases between. The CDR3 sequence is CASSYWESTDTQYF. CDR3 in DNA: TGTGCCAGCAGCTACTGGGAGAGCACAGATACGCAGTATTTT.

J is TRBJ2-1 and V is TRBV29-1, with TRBD2 matching 7 bases. Germline CDR1 SQVTM, CDR2 ANQGSEA. The CDR3 is 14 amino acids. Trimming removed 1 base from V and 8 bases from J; junction bases left unmatched: 8. The CDR3 region is CSVEARLAGDEQFF. The CDR3 nucleotides read TGCAGCGTTGAAGCCCGACTAGCCGGGGATGAGCAGTTCTTC.

This clone came up a few times. This likely reflects a read error, since a far larger clone is one base away. The same CDR3 also results from other DNA sequences found in this sample. The CDR3 DNA follows: TGCGCCAGCAGACAACAAGAGACCCAGTACTTC. Encoded protein: CASRQQETQYF. The rearrangement joins TRBV5-1 to TRBJ2-5, with unresolved D. The V and J ends lost 5 bases and 2 bases respectively, with 4 bases between them. The CDR3 spans 11 residues. CDR1 and CDR2 (germline): SGHRS, YFSETQ.

This sequence joins TRBV9 and TRBJ2-1; D is tentatively TRBD1 or TRBD2 (7 bases each). In germline, CDR1 is SGDLS, CDR2 YYNGEE. V dropped 3 bases and J dropped 7 bases, with 23 bases sitting between them. There are 17 residues in the CDR3. The CDR3 DNA sequence: TGTGCCAGCAGCGCGGATCTGAACAGACAGGGAGGGAATGAGCAGTTCTTC. Its protein product is CASSADLNRQGGNEQFF.

In this sample, this clone turned up a few times. Other DNA sequences within the sample encode an identical CDR3. The CDR3 bases are TGTGCCAGCAGGGGGGCAAGCAATCAGCCCCAGCATTTT. It encodes CASRGASNQPQHF. This chain joins TRBV28 and TRBJ1-5; weak D call: TRBD1 (6 bases). The CDR3 loop spans 13 amino acids. CDR1 and CDR2 from the germline V gene are MDHEN and SYDVKM. Trimming took off 6 bases at V and 1 base at J, with 7 bases between the two ends.

The chain employs TRBV21-1 and TRBJ2-6; the table names TRBD1, a call not compared with the DNA. TRBV21-1 is a documented pseudogene. The CDR3 consists of 21 residues. CDR3 bases: TGTGCCAGCAGCAAAGCGCTTTTGGCAGGGGTACCGAACTCTGGGGCCAACGTCCTGACTTTC. Amino acids: CASSKALLAGVPNSGANVLTF.